This TCR beta chain was found in a study of blood T cells in healthy people across ages. Looking at the study overall: About one barcoded beta molecule per two T cells was the capture yield of template switching. The study's findings and limits: Bulk PBMC profiling left naive and antigen-experienced comparisons inconclusive. Higher diversity, along with more naive CD4+ cells, distinguished long-lived donors from aged donors.

Note on this clonotype: Its antigen is still unknown.

Germline CDR1 LGHNA, CDR2 YNFKEQ. This CDR3 has 18 amino acids. The V segment lost 0 bases and the J segment 13 bases; nucleotides outside the gene matches: 19. A J-beta primer mix and a sample-barcoded 5' primer were used in a second PCR of roughly 6 to 11 cycles. All cDNA molecules were each tagged by a template-switch adaptor with 12 random nucleotides. TCRdb reanalysed the 5' RACE reads using MiXCR and keeps one entry per CDR3 protein. The sample lists hundreds of thousands of distinct CDR3 sequences; 60% to 80% were seen once. The sequenced material came from blood. The gene calls are TRBV4-2 and TRBJ2-4; 9 nucleotides agree with TRBD2. The clonotype was recovered from a man aged 25 to 40 in good health. The CDR3 DNA follows: TGTGCCAGCAGCCAAGAGGCCTTAGTAGCGGGGGTCATGGATGAGCAGTACTTC. It translates to CASSQEALVAGVMDEQYF.